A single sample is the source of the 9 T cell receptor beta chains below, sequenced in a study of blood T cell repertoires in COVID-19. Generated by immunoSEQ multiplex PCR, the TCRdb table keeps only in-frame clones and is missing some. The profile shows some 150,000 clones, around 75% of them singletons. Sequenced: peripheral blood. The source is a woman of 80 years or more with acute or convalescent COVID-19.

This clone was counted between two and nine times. As DNA, the CDR3 is TGTGCCAGCAGTTCTCAACGAGGTACGGTGGTCAGCCCCCAGCATTTT. This gives the protein CASSSQRGTVVSPQHF. The chain carries TRBV28 and TRBJ1-5; unclear D gene. The ends were cut back, 4 bases at V and 10 bases at J, with 23 bases in the middle. The CDR3 spans 16 residues. Per the germline V gene, CDR1 is MDHEN and CDR2 is SYDVKM.

The CDR3 DNA reads TGTGCCAGCAGCTCCCCGGGACAGGGTTTTTCGGGCAATCAGCCCCAGCATTTT. This translates into CASSSPGQGFSGNQPQHF. The genes are TRBV5-6 and TRBJ1-5, with 9 bases that match TRBD1. The CDR3 contains 18 residues. CDR1 and CDR2 (germline): SGHDT, YYEEEE. V lost 3 bases, J lost 2 bases, and 12 bases stayed unmatched. Drawing the rest from reference TRBV5-6 and TRBJ1-5, the complete variable domain is DAGVTQSPTHLIKTRGQQVTLRCSPKSGHDTVSWYQQALGQGPQFIFQYYEEEERQRGNFPDRFSGHQFPNYSSELNVNALLLGDSALYLCASSSPGQGFSGNQPQHFGDGTRLSIL.

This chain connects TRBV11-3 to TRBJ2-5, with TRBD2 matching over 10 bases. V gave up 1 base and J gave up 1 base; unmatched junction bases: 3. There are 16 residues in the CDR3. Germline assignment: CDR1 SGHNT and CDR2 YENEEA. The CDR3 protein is CASSLGAGGPQETQYF. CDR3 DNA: TGTGCCAGCAGCTTAGGAGCGGGAGGGCCCCAAGAGACCCAGTACTTC.

CDR3 bases: TGCAGCGTTACCGGGACTAGTCGGTGGGAGACCCAGTACTTC. Encoded protein: CSVTGTSRWETQYF. The rearrangement links TRBV29-1 to TRBJ2-5, with 8 bases that match TRBD2. Germline lookup yields CDR1 SQVTM and CDR2 ANQGSEA. The CDR3 sequence is 14 residues long. The V gene end was trimmed by 5 bases and the J gene end by 5 bases; junction bases not matched to a gene: 10.

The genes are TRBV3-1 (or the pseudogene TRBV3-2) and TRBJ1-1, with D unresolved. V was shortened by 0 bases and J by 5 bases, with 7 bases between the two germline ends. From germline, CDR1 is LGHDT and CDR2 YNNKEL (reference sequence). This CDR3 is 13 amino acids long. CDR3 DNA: TGTGCCAGCAGCCAAGAGAGGTATACTGAAGCTTTCTTT. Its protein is CASSQERYTEAFF.

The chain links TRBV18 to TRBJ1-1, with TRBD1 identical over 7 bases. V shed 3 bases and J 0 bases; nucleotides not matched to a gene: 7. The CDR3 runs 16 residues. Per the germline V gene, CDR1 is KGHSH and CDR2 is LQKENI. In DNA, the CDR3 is TGTGCCAGCTCACCGTGGCAGGGGGACATGAACACTGAAGCTTTCTTT. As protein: CASSPWQGDMNTEAFF.

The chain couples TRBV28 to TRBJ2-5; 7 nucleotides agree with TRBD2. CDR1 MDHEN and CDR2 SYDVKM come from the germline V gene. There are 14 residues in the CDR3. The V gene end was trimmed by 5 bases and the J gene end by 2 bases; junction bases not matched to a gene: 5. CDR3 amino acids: CASSRLAGQETQYF. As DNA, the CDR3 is TGTGCCAGCAGTAGACTAGCAGGTCAAGAGACCCAGTACTTC.

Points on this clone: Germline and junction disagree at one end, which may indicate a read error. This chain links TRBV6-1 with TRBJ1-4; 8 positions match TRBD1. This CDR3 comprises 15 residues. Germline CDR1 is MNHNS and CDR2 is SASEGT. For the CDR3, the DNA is TGTGCCAGCAGGGAAGTCCCAGGGACAGGAGAAAAACTGTTTTTT. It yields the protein CASREVPGTGEKLFF.

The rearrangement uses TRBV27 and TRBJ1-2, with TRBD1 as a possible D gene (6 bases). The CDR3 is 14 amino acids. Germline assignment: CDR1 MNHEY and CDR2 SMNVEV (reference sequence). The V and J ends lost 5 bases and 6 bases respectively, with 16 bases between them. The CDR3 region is CASSRGQGNDGYTF. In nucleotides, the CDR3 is TGTGCCAGCAGTCGGGGCCAGGGGAACGATGGCTACACCTTC.